What follows is one T cell receptor beta chain and its context. The data stem from a study of response to subunit inactivated influenza vaccine. V lost 0 bases and J lost 4, with 10 bases in between. Germline V gene sequence: CDR1 SGHRS, CDR2 YFSETQ. This CDR3 is built from 14 residues. From the RT-PCR reads, TCRdb called clonotypes with MiXCR, one entry per CDR3 protein. The sample has around 760,000 distinct CDR3 sequences, approximately 15% seen once. The sequenced sample was PBMCs from blood, obtained less than 15 days before vaccination. This sequence was found in a man aged 50 to 59 who received an inactivated influenza vaccine. The chain combines TRBV5-1 with TRBJ1-1; D gene uncertain. CDR3 protein: CASSLGHPGTEAFF. The CDR3 nucleotides read TGCGCCAGCAGCTTGGGTCACCCGGGCACTGAAGCTTTCTTT.